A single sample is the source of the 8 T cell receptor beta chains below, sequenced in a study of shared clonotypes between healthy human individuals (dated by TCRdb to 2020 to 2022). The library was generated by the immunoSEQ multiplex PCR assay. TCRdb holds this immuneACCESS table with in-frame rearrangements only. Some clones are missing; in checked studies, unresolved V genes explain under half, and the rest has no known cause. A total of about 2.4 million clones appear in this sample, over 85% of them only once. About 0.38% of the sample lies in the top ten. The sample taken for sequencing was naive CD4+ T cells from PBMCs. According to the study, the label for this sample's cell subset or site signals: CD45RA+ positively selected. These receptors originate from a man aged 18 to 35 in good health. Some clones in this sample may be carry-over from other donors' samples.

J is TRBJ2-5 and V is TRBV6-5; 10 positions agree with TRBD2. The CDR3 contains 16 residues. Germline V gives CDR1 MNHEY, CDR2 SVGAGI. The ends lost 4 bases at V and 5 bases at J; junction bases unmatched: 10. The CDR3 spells CASSSFYGTSVETQYF. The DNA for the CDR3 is TGTGCCAGCAGTTCTTTCTACGGGACTAGCGTTGAGACCCAGTACTTC.

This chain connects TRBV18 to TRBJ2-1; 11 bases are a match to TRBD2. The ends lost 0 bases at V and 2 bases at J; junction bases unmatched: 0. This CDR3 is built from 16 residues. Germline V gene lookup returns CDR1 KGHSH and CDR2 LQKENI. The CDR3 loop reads CASSPPTSGTYNEQFF. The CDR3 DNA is TGTGCCAGCTCACCACCGACTAGCGGGACCTACAATGAGCAGTTCTTC. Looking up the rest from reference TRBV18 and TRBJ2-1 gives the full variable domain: NAGVMQNPRHLVRRRGQEARLRCSPMKGHSHVYWYRQLPEEGLKFMVYLQKENIIDESGMPKERFSAEFPKEGPSILRIQQVVRGDSAAYFCASSPPTSGTYNEQFFGPGTRLTVL.

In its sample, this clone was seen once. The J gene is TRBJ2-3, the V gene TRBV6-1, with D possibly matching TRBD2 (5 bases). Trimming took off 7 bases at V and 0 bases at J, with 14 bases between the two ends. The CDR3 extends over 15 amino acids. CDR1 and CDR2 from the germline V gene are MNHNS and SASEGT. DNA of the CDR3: TGTGCCAGCATAATTACCGGGGATAGCACAGATACGCAGTATTTT. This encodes CASIITGDSTDTQYF.

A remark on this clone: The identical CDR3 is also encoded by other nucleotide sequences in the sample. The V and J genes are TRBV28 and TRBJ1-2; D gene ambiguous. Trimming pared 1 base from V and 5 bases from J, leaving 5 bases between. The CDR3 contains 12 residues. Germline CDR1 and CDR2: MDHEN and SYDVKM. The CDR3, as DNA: TGTGCCAGCAGTTTATACGGATATGGCTACACCTTC. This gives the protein CASSLYGYGYTF.

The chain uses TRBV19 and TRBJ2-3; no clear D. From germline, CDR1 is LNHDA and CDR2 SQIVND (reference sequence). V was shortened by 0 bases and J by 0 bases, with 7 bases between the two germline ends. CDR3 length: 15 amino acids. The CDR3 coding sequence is TGTGCCAGTAGTATAGAGCAAACTAGCACAGATACGCAGTATTTT. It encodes CASSIEQTSTDTQYF.

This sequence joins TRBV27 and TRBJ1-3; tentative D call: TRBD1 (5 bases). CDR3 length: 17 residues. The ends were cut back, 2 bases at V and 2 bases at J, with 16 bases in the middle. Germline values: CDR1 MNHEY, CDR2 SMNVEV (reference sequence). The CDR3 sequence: CASSLNGDLRAGNTIYF. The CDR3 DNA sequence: TGTGCCAGCAGTTTAAACGGGGACCTTCGCGCTGGAAACACCATATATTTT.

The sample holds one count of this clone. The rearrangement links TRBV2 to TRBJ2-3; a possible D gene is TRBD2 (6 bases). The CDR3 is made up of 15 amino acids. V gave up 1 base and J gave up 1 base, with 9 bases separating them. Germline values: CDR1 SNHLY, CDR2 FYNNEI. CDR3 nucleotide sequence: TGTGCCAGCAGTGAAGGAGGCGGGGGCACAGATACGCAGTATTTT. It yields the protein CASSEGGGGTDTQYF.

The CDR3 region has the DNA TGCGCCAGCAGCTTGTATACAGGGGAGACCCAGTACTTC. It specifies CASSLYTGETQYF. V and J are TRBV5-1 and TRBJ2-5; D is perhaps TRBD1 (6 bases). V was pared by 1 base and J by 5 bases, with 9 bases between. Germline lookup yields CDR1 SGHRS and CDR2 YFSETQ. This CDR3 is built from 13 residues.